These 4 T cell receptor beta chains share one sample of origin, sequenced in a study of shared T cell receptors in the human thymus. The repertoire was sequenced with immunoSEQ multiplex PCR; TCRdb's copy has only in-frame clones and lacks some. Of about 380,000 clones listed, 85% to 95% are singletons. What was sequenced was thymocytes. Receptor source: a human donor.

CDR3 amino acids: CASSSRNEQFF. The CDR3 DNA sequence: TGCGCCAGCAGCTCCCGCAATGAGCAGTTCTTC. V and J are TRBV5-1 and TRBJ2-1; no firm D call. CDR1 is SGHRS, CDR2 YFSETQ, per germline. The CDR3 has 11 amino acids. V was cut by 3 bases and J by 6 bases, with 4 bases left in between.

This clone showed up just once. The chain has TRBV14 and TRBJ2-5; D is unresolved. Between the trimmed V and J ends, which lost 0 bases and 1 base, there was a span of 6 bases. Per the germline V gene, CDR1 is SGHDN and CDR2 is FVKESK. CDR3 length: 14 residues. The CDR3 spells CASSQERIQETQYF. CDR3 sequence (DNA): TGTGCCAGCAGCCAAGAACGCATCCAAGAGACCCAGTACTTC.

The J gene is TRBJ1-5, the V gene TRBV30, with D unclear. There are 14 residues in the CDR3. The V end was cut by 0 bases, the J end by 8 bases, with 14 bases between. CDR1 is GTSNPN and CDR2 is SVGIG in the germline V gene (reference sequence). The chain's CDR3 is CAWSVRGLKEPQHF. The CDR3 DNA is TGTGCCTGGAGTGTACGAGGTTTAAAGGAGCCCCAGCATTTT. The full variable domain, its missing parts supplied by reference TRBV30 and TRBJ1-5, is SQTIHQWPATLVQPVGSPLSLECTVEGTSNPNLYWYRQAAGRGLQLLFYSVGIGQISSEVPQNLSASRPQDRQFILSSKKLLLSDSGFYLCAWSVRGLKEPQHFGDGTRLSIL.

The rearrangement joins TRBV7-7 to TRBJ2-5, with 10 bases identical to TRBD2. This CDR3 comprises 18 residues. J gave up 5 bases and V 8 bases, and 20 bases lay outside the gene matches. Germline lookup yields CDR1 SSHAT and CDR2 FNYEAQ (reference sequence). In nucleotides, the CDR3 is TGTGCCAGCCGGGGGACTGGGGAGCGGGAGGGCCTGGAGGAGACCCAGTACTTC. This encodes CASRGTGEREGLEETQYF.